This TCR beta chain originates from a study of immunodeficiency (dated 2019 in TCRdb). For context, the study as a whole: Repertoire analysis was done to look for VDJ recombination defects and oligoclonality. The study at large found these results: In the entropy comparisons of patients versus healthy controls, patients were shown as n=3 (open circles), and an effect on thymic development was only suggested as possible. Restricted TRB V-J pairing and lower productive entropy were observed in patient CD8+ T cells compared with control CD8+ T cells. Severe oligoclonality, judged by top-100 and total clonotype frequencies, was seen in patient CD8+ but not CD4+ T cells.

The CDR3 runs 13 residues from the cysteine to the phenylalanine. Only the CDR3 DNA stays, 39 bases, in frame from base 1. CDR1 MDHEN and CDR2 SYDVKM were looked up in the germline V gene. V is pared back by 8 bases and J by 0 bases, with 8 bases lying between the germline termini. Genomic DNA was extracted using the QIAamp DNA Blood Mini Kit and was submitted for immunoSEQ repertoire analysis. Using a standard quantity of genomic DNA template, multiplex PCR was run to amplify the CDR3 regions. An Illumina platform was used to sequence the PCR products. The paper's data handling went like this. Alignment of sequences to a reference was performed, and V, D and J gene definitions were taken from IMGT. Closely related sequences were merged by a nearest-neighbor clustering algorithm so that PCR and sequencing errors were removed. V, D and J usage in productive unique and total sequences was analyzed using ImmunoSEQ Analyzer tools and R version 3.6.1. As stored in TCRdb, this immuneACCESS dataset retains in-frame rearrangements with V and J assigned. A fraction of the clones does not appear; measured against another copy, unresolved V genes explain less than half of the discrepancy, and the remainder lacks a known reason. V, J and clone size derive from that table, while D and trimming were established from the DNA sequence. For this sample there are 3,400 or so clones; 70% to 90% appear just once. Of the sample, around 13% is held by the ten largest clones.

Before TCR sequencing, CD3+CD8+ T cells were sorted from fresh PBMCs. Comments on this clone: There is no known antigen for this receptor. No qualities accompany the bases; no much larger clone lies one base away.

The rearrangement joined TRBV28 to TRBJ1-3; a tentative D match to TRBD1 spans 5 bases. This TCR was sampled from a human donor in good health. The material sequenced was CD8+ T cells from blood. The base sequence is TGTGCCAGCGCCGACAGCTCTGGAAACACCATATATTTT. This gives the protein CASADSSGNTIYF. With the portions outside the CDR3 filled from the reference TRBV28 and TRBJ1-3 genes, the complete variable region becomes DVKVTQSSRYLVKRTGEKVFLECVQDMDHENMFWYRQDPGLGLRLIYFSYDVKMKEKGDIPEGYSVSREKKERFSLILESASTNQTSMYLCASADSSGNTIYFGEGSWLTVV.